These T cell receptor beta chains were read from a single sample in a study of blood T cell repertoires in COVID-19. The assay was immunoSEQ multiplex PCR, and TCRdb's table has in-frame clones only and misses some. The data contain around 190,000 clones, around nine tenths of them seen just once; the ten biggest clones take up about 1.7%. The sample was peripheral blood. The receptors derive from a man between 18 and 29 years old with active or convalescent COVID-19. CDR3s include the opening cysteine and the closing phenylalanine or tryptophan. The order of the fields is D gene, clone size, V gene, J gene, CDR3 protein, CDR3 DNA. D genes are given only for firm matches. Part of the rows lack a size; the others show once, few, many or a class for expanded clones.

d_gene: TRBD1; abundance: .; v_gene: TRBV11-2; j_gene: TRBJ1-1; CDR3aa: CASSSTRTGRDTEAFF; CDR3nt: TGTGCCAGCAGCTCGACCCGGACAGGGAGGGACACTGAAGCTTTCTTT
d_gene: TRBD2; abundance: .; v_gene: TRBV5-1; j_gene: TRBJ2-1; CDR3aa: CASSLVASGSDEQFF; CDR3nt: TGCGCCAGCAGCTTGGTAGCTAGCGGGAGCGATGAGCAGTTCTTC
d_gene: .; abundance: .; v_gene: TRBV7-6; j_gene: TRBJ2-7; CDR3aa: CASSVGPGDQYEQYF; CDR3nt: TGTGCCAGCAGCGTCGGACCCGGGGATCAATACGAGCAGTACTTC
d_gene: .; abundance: .; v_gene: TRBV5-1; j_gene: TRBJ2-2; CDR3aa: CASSSDRTAGELFF; CDR3nt: TGCGCCAGCAGCAGCGACAGGACAGCGGGGGAGCTGTTTTTT
d_gene: TRBD2; abundance: .; v_gene: TRBV6-1; j_gene: TRBJ2-6; CDR3aa: CASSEAGGGSGANVLTF; CDR3nt: TGTGCCAGCAGTGAAGCTGGGGGGGGCTCTGGGGCCAACGTCCTGACTTTC
d_gene: .; abundance: .; v_gene: TRBV15; j_gene: TRBJ1-5; CDR3aa: CATSEQGFGQPQHF; CDR3nt: TGTGCCACCAGCGAACAGGGTTTCGGTCAGCCCCAGCATTTT
d_gene: .; abundance: .; v_gene: TRBV11-2; j_gene: TRBJ2-1; CDR3aa: CASSLGLYNEQFF; CDR3nt: TGTGCCAGCAGCTTAGGACTCTACAATGAGCAGTTCTTC
d_gene: .; abundance: once; v_gene: TRBV2; j_gene: TRBJ1-4; CDR3aa: CASSAGEDGINEKLFF; CDR3nt: TGTGCCAGCAGTGCTGGAGAAGACGGAATTAATGAAAAACTGTTTTTT
d_gene: .; abundance: .; v_gene: TRBV2; j_gene: TRBJ1-5; CDR3aa: CASSEDGSYNQPQHF; CDR3nt: TGTGCCAGCAGTGAGGACGGGAGCTACAATCAGCCCCAGCATTTT
d_gene: TRBD1; abundance: once; v_gene: TRBV18; j_gene: TRBJ1-1; CDR3aa: CASSPPTGSEAFF; CDR3nt: TGTGCCAGCTCACCGCCGACAGGGTCTGAAGCTTTCTTT
d_gene: .; abundance: .; v_gene: TRBV3-1/TRBV3-2; j_gene: TRBJ1-2; CDR3aa: CASSQSAGQPYGYTF; CDR3nt: TGTGCCAGCAGCCAATCCGCCGGACAGCCATATGGCTACACCTTC
d_gene: .; abundance: .; v_gene: TRBV7-2; j_gene: TRBJ2-7; CDR3aa: CASSLGPGSYEQYF; CDR3nt: TGTGCCAGCAGCTTAGGACCCGGGTCCTACGAGCAGTACTTC
d_gene: .; abundance: .; v_gene: TRBV14; j_gene: TRBJ1-1; CDR3aa: CASSPRQTEAFF; CDR3nt: TGTGCCAGCAGCCCCAGACAGACTGAAGCTTTCTTT
d_gene: TRBD2; abundance: .; v_gene: TRBV11-2; j_gene: TRBJ2-7; CDR3aa: CASSYTSGGPYEQYF; CDR3nt: TGTGCCAGCAGCTACACTAGCGGGGGTCCATACGAGCAGTACTTC
d_gene: .; abundance: .; v_gene: TRBV11-2; j_gene: TRBJ1-4; CDR3aa: CASSLGGQALNEKLFF; CDR3nt: TGTGCCAGCAGCTTAGGCGGGCAGGCTCTTAATGAAAAACTGTTTTTT
d_gene: .; abundance: .; v_gene: TRBV30; j_gene: TRBJ2-7; CDR3aa: CAGRELTSMAEQYF; CDR3nt: TGTGCCGGCCGGGAGCTGACCTCCATGGCGGAGCAGTACTTC
d_gene: TRBD2; abundance: .; v_gene: TRBV5-1; j_gene: TRBJ2-3; CDR3aa: CASSALAGTSDTQYF; CDR3nt: TGCGCCAGCAGCGCACTAGCGGGGACCTCGGATACGCAGTATTTT
d_gene: .; abundance: .; v_gene: TRBV25-1; j_gene: TRBJ2-7; CDR3aa: CASSEYTHYEQYF; CDR3nt: TGTGCCAGCAGTGAATATACTCACTACGAGCAGTACTTC
d_gene: .; abundance: .; v_gene: TRBV2; j_gene: TRBJ1-5; CDR3aa: CASSEEYYSNQPQHF; CDR3nt: TGTGCCAGCAGTGAGGAATACTATAGCAATCAGCCCCAGCATTTT
d_gene: TRBD1; abundance: .; v_gene: TRBV4-1; j_gene: TRBJ2-3; CDR3aa: CASSYDGQGPDTQYF; CDR3nt: TGCGCCAGCAGCTACGACGGACAGGGCCCAGATACGCAGTATTTT
d_gene: .; abundance: .; v_gene: TRBV6-5; j_gene: TRBJ2-2; CDR3aa: CASRRVGTNTGELFF; CDR3nt: TGTGCCAGCAGGAGGGTCGGAACGAACACCGGGGAGCTGTTTTTT
d_gene: TRBD1; abundance: .; v_gene: TRBV2; j_gene: TRBJ1-2; CDR3aa: CASSTGGANYGYTF; CDR3nt: TGTGCCAGCAGCACAGGGGGAGCCAACTATGGCTACACCTTC
d_gene: .; abundance: .; v_gene: TRBV27; j_gene: TRBJ1-1; CDR3aa: CASMGGLHTEAFF; CDR3nt: TGTGCCAGCATGGGGGGGCTGCACACTGAAGCTTTCTTT
d_gene: TRBD1; abundance: .; v_gene: TRBV10-3; j_gene: TRBJ1-3; CDR3aa: CAIRGRQGLSAGNTIYF; CDR3nt: TGTGCCATCAGGGGGCGACAGGGACTTAGCGCTGGAAACACCATATATTTT
d_gene: .; abundance: .; v_gene: TRBV7-2; j_gene: TRBJ1-2; CDR3aa: CASSLRGGYGYTF; CDR3nt: TGTGCCAGCAGCTTACGAGGGGGCTATGGCTACACCTTC
d_gene: TRBD2; abundance: few; v_gene: TRBV30; j_gene: TRBJ2-2; CDR3aa: CAWSGTSGGAVGPGELFF; CDR3nt: TGTGCCTGGAGTGGAACTAGCGGGGGGGCGGTCGGTCCCGGGGAGCTGTTTTTT
d_gene: TRBD2; abundance: .; v_gene: TRBV5-1; j_gene: TRBJ2-1; CDR3aa: CASSAGLAGGNEQFF; CDR3nt: TGCGCCAGCAGCGCGGGACTAGCGGGGGGAAATGAGCAGTTCTTC
d_gene: .; abundance: .; v_gene: TRBV11-2; j_gene: TRBJ1-1; CDR3aa: CASSPIQGPAEAFF; CDR3nt: TGTGCCAGCAGTCCGATACAGGGCCCGGCTGAAGCTTTCTTT
d_gene: .; abundance: .; v_gene: TRBV2; j_gene: TRBJ1-5; CDR3aa: CASTTQGSNQPQHF; CDR3nt: TGTGCCAGCACGACGCAGGGTAGCAATCAGCCCCAGCATTTT
d_gene: TRBD1; abundance: .; v_gene: TRBV10-3; j_gene: TRBJ2-2; CDR3aa: CAISEVGGQANTGELFF; CDR3nt: TGTGCCATCAGTGAGGTGGGGGGACAGGCCAACACCGGGGAGCTGTTTTTT
d_gene: .; abundance: few; v_gene: TRBV2; j_gene: TRBJ2-1; CDR3aa: CASVFLVGGNEQFF; CDR3nt: TGTGCCAGCGTTTTTCTAGTGGGTGGCAATGAGCAGTTCTTC
d_gene: TRBD2; abundance: .; v_gene: TRBV7-7; j_gene: TRBJ2-1; CDR3aa: CASSRGLAGVHNEQFF; CDR3nt: TGTGCCAGCAGCCGGGGACTAGCGGGGGTACACAATGAGCAGTTCTTC
d_gene: .; abundance: .; v_gene: TRBV5-1; j_gene: TRBJ2-2; CDR3aa: CASRKAAGEGTGELFF; CDR3nt: TGCGCCAGCAGAAAAGCCGCAGGGGAAGGCACCGGGGAGCTGTTTTTT
d_gene: .; abundance: once; v_gene: TRBV15; j_gene: TRBJ1-5; CDR3aa: CATSREIGVWQPQHF; CDR3nt: TGTGCCACCAGCAGAGAGATCGGGGTGTGGCAGCCCCAGCATTTT
d_gene: TRBD2; abundance: .; v_gene: TRBV2; j_gene: TRBJ2-3; CDR3aa: CASSYGGGAFPDTQYF; CDR3nt: TGTGCCAGCAGTTACGGCGGGGGGGCCTTCCCAGATACGCAGTATTTT
d_gene: .; abundance: .; v_gene: TRBV4-3; j_gene: TRBJ1-3; CDR3aa: CASSPSLGNTIYF; CDR3nt: TGCGCCAGCAGCCCTTCTCTGGGAAACACCATATATTTT
d_gene: TRBD1; abundance: .; v_gene: TRBV19; j_gene: TRBJ1-5; CDR3aa: CASSARQGHQPQHF; CDR3nt: TGTGCCAGTAGTGCACGACAGGGTCATCAGCCCCAGCATTTT
d_gene: TRBD2; abundance: .; v_gene: TRBV7-6; j_gene: TRBJ2-2; CDR3aa: CASSPILLSGGANTGELFF; CDR3nt: TGTGCCAGCAGCCCAATCCTACTTAGCGGGGGTGCGAACACCGGGGAGCTGTTTTTT
d_gene: .; abundance: .; v_gene: TRBV28; j_gene: TRBJ1-6; CDR3aa: CASSLTAGPSNSPLHF; CDR3nt: TGTGCCAGCAGTTTAACAGCTGGCCCCTCTAATTCACCCCTCCACTTT
d_gene: TRBD1; abundance: few; v_gene: TRBV7-7; j_gene: TRBJ1-4; CDR3aa: CASSLGWTGLLNPNEKLFF; CDR3nt: TGTGCCAGCAGCTTAGGGTGGACAGGGCTACTTAACCCTAATGAAAAACTGTTTTTT
d_gene: TRBD1; abundance: .; v_gene: TRBV5-4; j_gene: TRBJ2-3; CDR3aa: CASSPRTGGSVTQYF; CDR3nt: TGTGCCAGCAGCCCGAGGACAGGGGGCAGTGTTACGCAGTATTTT
d_gene: TRBD2; abundance: .; v_gene: TRBV7-6; j_gene: TRBJ2-2; CDR3aa: CASSPSGLAQGELFF; CDR3nt: TGTGCCAGCAGCCCCTCGGGACTAGCGCAGGGGGAGCTGTTTTTT
d_gene: .; abundance: .; v_gene: TRBV18; j_gene: TRBJ1-4; CDR3aa: CASSRQQNEKLFF; CDR3nt: TGTGCCAGCTCACGACAGCAGAATGAAAAACTGTTTTTT
d_gene: TRBD1; abundance: .; v_gene: TRBV11-1; j_gene: TRBJ2-7; CDR3aa: CASSSSPGTGNEQYF; CDR3nt: TGTGCCAGCAGCTCCAGTCCCGGGACAGGGAACGAGCAGTACTTC
d_gene: .; abundance: .; v_gene: TRBV7-2; j_gene: TRBJ1-2; CDR3aa: CASSLDRTSNYGYTF; CDR3nt: TGTGCCAGCAGCTTAGACAGGACGAGTAACTATGGCTACACCTTC
d_gene: TRBD2; abundance: .; v_gene: TRBV6-2/TRBV6-3; j_gene: TRBJ2-2; CDR3aa: CASSYSKTSGSAGELFF; CDR3nt: TGTGCCAGCAGTTACTCGAAAACTAGCGGGAGCGCCGGGGAGCTGTTTTTT
d_gene: .; abundance: .; v_gene: TRBV4-1; j_gene: TRBJ1-2; CDR3aa: CASSRGDNYGYTF; CDR3nt: TGCGCCAGCAGCCGGGGCGACAACTATGGCTACACCTTC
d_gene: .; abundance: .; v_gene: TRBV30; j_gene: TRBJ1-2; CDR3aa: CAWNTLTGSYGYTF; CDR3nt: TGTGCCTGGAACACCCTAACAGGAAGCTATGGCTACACCTTC
d_gene: .; abundance: .; v_gene: TRBV30; j_gene: TRBJ1-2; CDR3aa: CAWSVSHSNYGYTF; CDR3nt: TGTGCCTGGAGTGTATCGCACTCCAACTATGGCTACACCTTC
d_gene: .; abundance: .; v_gene: TRBV12-3/TRBV12-4; j_gene: TRBJ1-2; CDR3aa: CASSSQTSGYTF; CDR3nt: TGTGCCAGCAGTTCGCAAACTAGTGGCTACACCTTC
d_gene: .; abundance: .; v_gene: TRBV29-1; j_gene: TRBJ1-1; CDR3aa: CSVAPSEGKAFF; CDR3nt: TGCAGCGTTGCCCCCTCGGAGGGAAAAGCTTTCTTT
d_gene: TRBD2; abundance: .; v_gene: TRBV12-3/TRBV12-4; j_gene: TRBJ2-3; CDR3aa: CASGLGGTDTQYF; CDR3nt: TGTGCCAGCGGACTAGGGGGCACAGATACGCAGTATTTT
d_gene: .; abundance: .; v_gene: TRBV3-1/TRBV3-2; j_gene: TRBJ2-7; CDR3aa: CASSQQGTDYEQYF; CDR3nt: TGTGCCAGCAGCCAACAGGGGACGGACTACGAGCAGTACTTC
d_gene: TRBD2; abundance: once; v_gene: TRBV2; j_gene: TRBJ2-1; CDR3aa: CASSLGLAPNEQFF; CDR3nt: TGTGCCAGCAGTCTCGGACTAGCCCCCAATGAGCAGTTCTTC
d_gene: TRBD1; abundance: once; v_gene: TRBV5-1; j_gene: TRBJ1-1; CDR3aa: CASSRDRTGEAFF; CDR3nt: TGCGCCAGCTCCCGAGATCGGACAGGTGAAGCTTTCTTT
d_gene: TRBD1; abundance: .; v_gene: TRBV7-9; j_gene: TRBJ1-5; CDR3aa: CASSPGTVSNQPQHF; CDR3nt: TGTGCCAGCAGCCCGGGGACAGTCAGCAATCAGCCCCAGCATTTT
d_gene: .; abundance: .; v_gene: TRBV7-2; j_gene: TRBJ2-1; CDR3aa: CASSLAGVGRDEQFF; CDR3nt: TGTGCCAGCAGCTTAGCGGGAGTAGGACGTGATGAGCAGTTCTTC
d_gene: .; abundance: once; v_gene: TRBV6-2/TRBV6-3; j_gene: TRBJ1-1; CDR3aa: CASSRLGEYYTEAFF; CDR3nt: TGTGCCAGCAGCCGTTTAGGGGAATACTACACTGAAGCTTTCTTT